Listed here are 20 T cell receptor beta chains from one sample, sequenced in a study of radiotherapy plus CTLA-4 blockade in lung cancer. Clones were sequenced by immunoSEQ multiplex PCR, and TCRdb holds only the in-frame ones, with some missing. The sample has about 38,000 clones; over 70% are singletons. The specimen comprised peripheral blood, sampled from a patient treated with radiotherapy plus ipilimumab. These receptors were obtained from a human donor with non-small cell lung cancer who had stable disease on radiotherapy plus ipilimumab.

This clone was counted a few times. The CDR3 loop reads CASSMTSGQGRAEAFF. In DNA, the CDR3 is TGTGCCAGTAGTATGACTTCCGGACAGGGCCGGGCTGAAGCTTTCTTT. The chain uses TRBV19 and TRBJ1-1, with TRBD1 matching over 8 bases. Germline-derived CDR1 and CDR2 are LNHDA and SQIVND (reference sequence). The CDR3 covers 16 residues. V dropped 3 bases and J dropped 6; count of bases not matched to a gene: 12.

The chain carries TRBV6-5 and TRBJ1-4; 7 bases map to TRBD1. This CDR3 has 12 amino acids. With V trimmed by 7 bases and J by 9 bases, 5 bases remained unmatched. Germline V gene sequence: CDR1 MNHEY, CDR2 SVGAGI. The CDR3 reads CASTKQGQKLFF. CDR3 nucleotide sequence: TGTGCCAGCACCAAACAGGGGCAAAAACTGTTTTTT.

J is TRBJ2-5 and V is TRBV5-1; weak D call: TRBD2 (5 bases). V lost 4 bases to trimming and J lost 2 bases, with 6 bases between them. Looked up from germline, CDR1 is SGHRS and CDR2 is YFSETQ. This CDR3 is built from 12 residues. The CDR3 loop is CASSPGQETQYF. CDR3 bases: TGCGCCAGCAGCCCGGGACAAGAGACCCAGTACTTC. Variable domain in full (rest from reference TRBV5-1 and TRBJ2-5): KAGVTQTPRYLIKTRGQQVTLSCSPISGHRSVSWYQQTPGQGLQFLFEYFSETQRNKGNFPGRFSGRQFSNSRSEMNVSTLELGDSALYLCASSPGQETQYFGPGTRLLVL.

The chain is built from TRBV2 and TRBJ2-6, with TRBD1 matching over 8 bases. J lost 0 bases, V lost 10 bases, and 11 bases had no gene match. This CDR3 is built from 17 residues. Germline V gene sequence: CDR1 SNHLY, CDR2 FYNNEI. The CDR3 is CAIRRTGPHSGANVLTF. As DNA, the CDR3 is TGTGCCATCCGGCGGACAGGGCCTCACTCTGGGGCCAACGTCCTGACTTTC.

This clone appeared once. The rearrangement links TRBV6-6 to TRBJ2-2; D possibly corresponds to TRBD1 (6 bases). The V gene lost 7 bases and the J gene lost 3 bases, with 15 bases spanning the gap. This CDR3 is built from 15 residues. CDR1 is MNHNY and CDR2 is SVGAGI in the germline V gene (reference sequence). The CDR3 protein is CASTHGTYYTGELFF. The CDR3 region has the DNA TGTGCCAGCACTCACGGGACATACTACACCGGGGAGCTGTTTTTT.

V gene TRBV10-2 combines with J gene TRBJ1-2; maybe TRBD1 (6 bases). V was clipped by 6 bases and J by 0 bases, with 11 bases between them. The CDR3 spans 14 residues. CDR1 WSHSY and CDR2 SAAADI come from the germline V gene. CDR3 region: CASSRDKSNYGYTF. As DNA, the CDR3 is TGCGCCAGCAGCCGGGACAAATCTAACTATGGCTACACCTTC.

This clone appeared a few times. The CDR3 bases are TGTGCCAGCAGTCCTAAGGGTCTACAGCGGAGCTCCTACAATGAGCAGTTCTTC. Amino acids: CASSPKGLQRSSYNEQFF. The chain employs TRBV27 and TRBJ2-1, with D possibly being TRBD2 (5 bases). The length of the CDR3 is 18 residues. Germline CDR1 MNHEY, CDR2 SMNVEV (reference sequence). V was cut by 5 bases and J by 0 bases, with 20 bases left in between.

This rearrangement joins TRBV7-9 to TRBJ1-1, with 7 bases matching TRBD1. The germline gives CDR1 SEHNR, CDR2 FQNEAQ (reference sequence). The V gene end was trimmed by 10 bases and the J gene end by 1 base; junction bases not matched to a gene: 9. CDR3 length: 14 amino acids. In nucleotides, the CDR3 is TGTGCCAACTCACGGGGACAGCCGAACACTGAAGCTTTCTTT. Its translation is CANSRGQPNTEAFF. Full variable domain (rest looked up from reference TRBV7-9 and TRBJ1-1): DTGVSQNPRHKITKRGQNVTFRCDPISEHNRLYWYRQTLGQGPEFLTYFQNEAQLEKSRLLSDRFSAERPKGSFSTLEIQRTEQGDSAMYLCANSRGQPNTEAFFGQGTRLTVV.

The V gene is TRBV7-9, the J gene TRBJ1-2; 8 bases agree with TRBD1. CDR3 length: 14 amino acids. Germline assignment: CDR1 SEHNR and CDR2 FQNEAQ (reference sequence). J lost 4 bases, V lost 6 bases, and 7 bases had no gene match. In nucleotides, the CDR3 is TGTGCCAGCAGTCGGGCAGGGGGCGGCTATGGCTACACCTTC. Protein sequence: CASSRAGGGYGYTF.

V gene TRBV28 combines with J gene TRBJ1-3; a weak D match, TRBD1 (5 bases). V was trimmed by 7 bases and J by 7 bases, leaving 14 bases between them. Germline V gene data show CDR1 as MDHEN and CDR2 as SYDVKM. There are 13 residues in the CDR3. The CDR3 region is CASTPGGRNTIYF. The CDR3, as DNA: TGTGCCAGCACTCCCGGGGGTAGGAACACCATATATTTT. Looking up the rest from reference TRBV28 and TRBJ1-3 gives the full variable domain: DVKVTQSSRYLVKRTGEKVFLECVQDMDHENMFWYRQDPGLGLRLIYFSYDVKMKEKGDIPEGYSVSREKKERFSLILESASTNQTSMYLCASTPGGRNTIYFGEGSWLTVV.

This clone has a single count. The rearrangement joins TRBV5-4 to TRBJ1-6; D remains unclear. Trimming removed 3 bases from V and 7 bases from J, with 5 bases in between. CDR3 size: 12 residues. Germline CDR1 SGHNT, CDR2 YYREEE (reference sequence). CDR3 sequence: CASSSRNSPLHF. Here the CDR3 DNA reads TGTGCCAGCAGCTCAAGGAATTCACCCCTCCACTTT.

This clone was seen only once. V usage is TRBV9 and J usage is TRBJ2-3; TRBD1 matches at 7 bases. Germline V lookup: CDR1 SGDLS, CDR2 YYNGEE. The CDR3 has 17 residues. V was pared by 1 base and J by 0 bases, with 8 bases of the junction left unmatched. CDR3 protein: CASSVPRRGSSTDTQYF. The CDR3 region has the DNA TGTGCCAGCAGCGTACCCCGCAGGGGGTCTAGCACAGATACGCAGTATTTT.

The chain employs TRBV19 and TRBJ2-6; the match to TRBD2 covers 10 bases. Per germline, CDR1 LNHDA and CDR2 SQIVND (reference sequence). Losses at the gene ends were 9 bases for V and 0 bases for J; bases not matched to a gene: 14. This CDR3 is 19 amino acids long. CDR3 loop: CASRRTSGDLGSGANVLTF. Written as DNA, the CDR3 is TGTGCCAGCCGGAGGACTAGCGGAGACCTGGGCTCTGGGGCCAACGTCCTGACTTTC. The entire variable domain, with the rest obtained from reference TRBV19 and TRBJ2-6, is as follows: DGGITQSPKYLFRKEGQNVTLSCEQNLNHDAMYWYRQDPGQGLRLIYYSQIVNDFQKGDIAEGYSVSREKKESFPLTVTSAQKNPTAFYLCASRRTSGDLGSGANVLTFGAGSRLTVL.

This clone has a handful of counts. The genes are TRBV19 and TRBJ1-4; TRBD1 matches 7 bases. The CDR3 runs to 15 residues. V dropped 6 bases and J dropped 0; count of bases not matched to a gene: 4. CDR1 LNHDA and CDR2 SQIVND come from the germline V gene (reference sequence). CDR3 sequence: CASRVGQATNEKLFF. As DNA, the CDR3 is TGTGCCAGTAGGGTTGGACAGGCAACTAATGAAAAACTGTTTTTT.

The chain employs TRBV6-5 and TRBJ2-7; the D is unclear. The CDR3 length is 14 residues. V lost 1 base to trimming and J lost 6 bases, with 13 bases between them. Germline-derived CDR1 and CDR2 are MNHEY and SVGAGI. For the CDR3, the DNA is TGTGCCAGCAGTTACTGGTCAGCCTCTCGCGAGCAGTACTTC. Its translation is CASSYWSASREQYF.

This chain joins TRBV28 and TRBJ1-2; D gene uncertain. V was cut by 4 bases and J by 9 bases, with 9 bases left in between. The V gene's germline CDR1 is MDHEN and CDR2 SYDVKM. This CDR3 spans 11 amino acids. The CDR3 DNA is TGTGCCAGCAGTTCCACTAGGAGCTACACCTTC. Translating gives CASSSTRSYTF.

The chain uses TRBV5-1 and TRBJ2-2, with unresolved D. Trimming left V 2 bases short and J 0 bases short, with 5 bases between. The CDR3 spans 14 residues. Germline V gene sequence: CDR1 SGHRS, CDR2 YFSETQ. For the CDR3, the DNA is TGCGCCAGCAGCTTCGCAGCGAACACCGGGGAGCTGTTTTTT. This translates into CASSFAANTGELFF.

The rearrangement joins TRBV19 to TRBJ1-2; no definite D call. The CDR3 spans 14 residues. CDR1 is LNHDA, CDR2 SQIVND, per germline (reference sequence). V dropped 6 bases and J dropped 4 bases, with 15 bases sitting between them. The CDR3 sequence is CASSRSDGPYGYTF. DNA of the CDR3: TGTGCCAGTAGCCGATCCGACGGACCCTATGGCTACACCTTC.

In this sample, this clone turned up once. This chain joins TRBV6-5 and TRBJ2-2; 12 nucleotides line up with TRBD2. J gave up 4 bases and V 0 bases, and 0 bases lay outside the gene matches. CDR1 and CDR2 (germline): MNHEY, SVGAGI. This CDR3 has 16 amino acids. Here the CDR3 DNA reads TGTGCCAGCAGTTACTCGACTAGCGGGGGCACCGGGGAGCTGTTTTTT. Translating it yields CASSYSTSGGTGELFF.

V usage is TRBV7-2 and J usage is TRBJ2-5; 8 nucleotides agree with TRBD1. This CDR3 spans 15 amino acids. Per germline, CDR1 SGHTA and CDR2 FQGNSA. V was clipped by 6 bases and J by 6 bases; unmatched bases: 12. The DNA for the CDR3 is TGTGCCAGCAGTTCCGGGGGACAGGCCCTACAGACCCAGTACTTC. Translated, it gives CASSSGGQALQTQYF.